A selection of T cell receptor beta chains follows, all from one sample in a study of blood T cell repertoires in COVID-19. The repertoire was sequenced with immunoSEQ multiplex PCR; TCRdb's copy has only in-frame clones and lacks some. This table holds about 100,000 clones, about four fifths found once. The specimen was peripheral blood. These TCRs come from a man in his 70s with active or convalescent COVID-19. The CDR3 runs from the conserved cysteine through the conserved F or W. A D gene is named only where the DNA matches it firmly. Rows may omit the clone size; those that give it use once, few, many or a size class.

CDR3nt,CDR3aa,d_gene,v_gene,abundance,j_gene
TGTGCCAGCAGTGAATATCAGGAGCAGTACTTC,CASSEYQEQYF,-,TRBV2,-,TRBJ2-7
TGCGCCAGCAGCTTCACCAGGGGTGGAAATGAAAAACTGTTTTTT,CASSFTRGGNEKLFF,-,TRBV5-1,few,TRBJ1-4
TGTGCCAGCTCACCACCGTGGGGCGGCTACACCTTC,CASSPPWGGYTF,-,TRBV18,few,TRBJ1-2
TGTGCCAGCTCACCACGCGGCCAGGGCGGCGATACGCAGTATTTT,CASSPRGQGGDTQYF,-,TRBV18,-,TRBJ2-3
TGTGCCAGCAGTGATGGACAGGGGAGGCAGCCCCAGCATTTT,CASSDGQGRQPQHF,TRBD1,TRBV2,-,TRBJ1-5
TGTGCCAGCAGCCCCTGGGGTAGCGGGAGCACAGATACGCAGTATTTT,CASSPWGSGSTDTQYF,TRBD2,TRBV7-9,-,TRBJ2-3
TGTGCCAGTAGTGTCCGGACAACCCCGAGCTCTGGAAACACCATATATTTT,CASSVRTTPSSGNTIYF,-,TRBV19,-,TRBJ1-3
TGTGCCAGCAGCCCTAACGTCGGGACACTGAACACTGAAGCTTTCTTT,CASSPNVGTLNTEAFF,-,TRBV7-8,-,TRBJ1-1
TGTGCCAGCAGCGTATCGTGGTCTAGCGGGGGGGTCAATGAGCAGTTCTTC,CASSVSWSSGGVNEQFF,TRBD2,TRBV9,-,TRBJ2-1
TGTGCCAGCTCACCACCTCAGGGGGCGGGCGACACTGAAGCTTTCTTT,CASSPPQGAGDTEAFF,TRBD1,TRBV18,-,TRBJ1-1
TGTGCCAGCAACCCGGGACAGGGGGTTGGTGGCTACACCTTC,CASNPGQGVGGYTF,TRBD1,TRBV2,few,TRBJ1-2
TGCGCCAGCAGCTTGGCCTGGTCTTACGGAGCGGGGGAAACAGATACGCAGTATTTT,CASSLAWSYGAGETDTQYF,TRBD2,TRBV5-1,-,TRBJ2-3
TGTGCCAGCAGCTTAGCGGGGGGGCTTGGAGAGACCCAGTACTTC,CASSLAGGLGETQYF,-,TRBV7-2,once,TRBJ2-5
TGTGCCAGCAGTGGGGAATGGTGGCAGGGGGGATCACCCCTCCACTTT,CASSGEWWQGGSPLHF,TRBD1,TRBV6-1,-,TRBJ1-6
TGTGCCAGCAGCTTTAGGGGGCTTGGCTACGAGCAGTACTTC,CASSFRGLGYEQYF,TRBD1,TRBV5-6,-,TRBJ2-7
TGTGCCAGCAGCCAAGGGGTACAGTACTACGAGCAGTACTTC,CASSQGVQYYEQYF,-,TRBV3-1/TRBV3-2,-,TRBJ2-7
TGTGCCAGCAGCCAAGTACGGTGGGGAGGAGGCGGCTACACCTTC,CASSQVRWGGGGYTF,-,TRBV3-1/TRBV3-2,-,TRBJ1-2
TGTGCCAGTACAGGGGAAGAGACCCAGTACTTC,CASTGEETQYF,TRBD1,TRBV11-1,-,TRBJ2-5
TGTGCCAGCAGCTTAGGACGGGACAACTACAATGAGCAGTTCTTC,CASSLGRDNYNEQFF,-,TRBV7-8,once,TRBJ2-1
TGTGCCAGCAGCGGACCGGGACAGGTCAATGAGCAGTTCTTC,CASSGPGQVNEQFF,TRBD1,TRBV9,-,TRBJ2-1
TGTGCCAGTCGGCGGGGGGACCACTCTGGAAACACCATATATTTT,CASRRGDHSGNTIYF,-,TRBV19,once,TRBJ1-3
TGCGCCAGCAGCTCGGCCCCCCAGGGGAGTGGTCTCGGCTACACCTTC,CASSSAPQGSGLGYTF,-,TRBV4-1,-,TRBJ1-2
TGTGCCAGCTCACCCCGAACGACTACCCTTGAAGCTTTCTTT,CASSPRTTTLEAFF,-,TRBV18,-,TRBJ1-1
TGTGCCAGCAGCTACGCGGGGGGGCCAGATGAGCAGTTCTTC,CASSYAGGPDEQFF,TRBD2,TRBV7-2,once,TRBJ2-1
TGTGCCAGCTCACCCGGACAGGTGGCCTATGGCTACACCTTC,CASSPGQVAYGYTF,TRBD1,TRBV18,once,TRBJ1-2
TGTGCCAGCAGCCTCTTTCGACAGGAAGCTTTCTTT,CASSLFRQEAFF,-,TRBV12-3/TRBV12-4,-,TRBJ1-1
TGTGCCAGCAGGAGGGACAGAGGGATGAACACTGAAGCTTTCTTT,CASRRDRGMNTEAFF,TRBD1,TRBV2,-,TRBJ1-1
TGTGCCAGCAGCGGTGGGACAGGGCAAGGGACCCAGTACTTC,CASSGGTGQGTQYF,TRBD1,TRBV11-2,-,TRBJ2-5
TGTGCCATCAGTGATCCTGGACAAGGGAACACTGAAGCTTTCTTT,CAISDPGQGNTEAFF,-,TRBV10-3,-,TRBJ1-1
TGTGCCAGCAGCCTACCGACTAGCGGGGGTTACCAAGAGACCCAGTACTTC,CASSLPTSGGYQETQYF,TRBD2,TRBV5-6,-,TRBJ2-5
TGTGCCAGCAGCCAAGGCGGCCTAGCGGGGCCGTACTTC,CASSQGGLAGPYF,TRBD2,TRBV3-1/TRBV3-2,-,TRBJ2-7